The source of this T cell receptor (beta chain) is a study of cytotoxic CD8 clonotypes in ibrutinib-treated CLL. The overall study: Partial response occurred in about 25 patients and complete response in 2; at median around 70 months, approximately 14 remained remitted and roughly 12 progressed. General study points: Baseline clonality, above age-matched healthy donor levels, tracked circulating CD8+ T-cell counts. Clonality rose at ibrutinib response and fell back toward baseline at progression.

Details on this clone: Its antigen is still unknown.

TCRdb keeps only in-frame clones here, not all; method: immunoSEQ multiplex PCR. The sample contains about 36,000 clones, over 55% of which appear only once. Trimming removed 7 bases from V and 3 bases from J, with 18 bases in between. The length of the CDR3 is 16 residues. Germline V gives CDR1 SNHLY, CDR2 FYNNEI. The V and J genes are TRBV2 and TRBJ1-4; possible D gene TRBD1, 6 bases. The clonotype originates from a human donor with chronic lymphocytic leukemia. Sequenced here: PBMCs, sampled at disease progression, from a patient treated with ibrutinib. CDR3 loop: CASTVAGTRANEKLFF. CDR3 DNA sequence: TGTGCCAGCACTGTGGCCGGGACAAGAGCTAATGAAAAACTGTTTTTT.